The 27 T cell receptor beta chains reported below all come from one sample, sequenced in a study of sequential checkpoint blockade in melanoma. Regarding treatment: randomized to nivolumab then ipilimumab (arm A) or the reverse (arm B). Assay: immunoSEQ multiplex PCR; the TCRdb copy retains only in-frame clones and omits some. This sample has a few thousand clones; nearly 25% occur once, and the top ten carry about 29%. The input for sequencing was tumor tissue (inferred from file names), taken from a patient given nivolumab and ipilimumab in sequence. Source of these receptors: a human donor with melanoma.

This clone was observed a handful of times. The rearrangement uses TRBV30 and TRBJ1-2; TRBD1 agrees at 7 bases. The CDR3 runs 14 residues. Germline CDR1 GTSNPN, CDR2 SVGIG (reference sequence). J gave up 5 bases and V 3 bases, and 9 bases lay outside the gene matches. As DNA, the CDR3 is TGTGCCTGGAGCAGTCCGGGACAGCTATATGGCTACACCTTC. It specifies CAWSSPGQLYGYTF.

This clone was picked up many times. The chain joins TRBV11-3 to TRBJ1-1, with a weak D call TRBD1 (6 bases). V lost 2 bases and J lost 0, with 10 bases in between. Germline V gene sequence: CDR1 SGHNT, CDR2 YENEEA. This CDR3 is 15 amino acids long. The CDR3 sequence: CASSLTGTMNTEAFF. The CDR3 nucleotides are TGTGCCAGCAGCTTAACAGGGACCATGAACACTGAAGCTTTCTTT.

The V gene is TRBV14, the J gene TRBJ2-7; D gene uncertain. V lost 4 bases and J 2 bases, leaving 15 bases between the germline ends. CDR1 SGHDN and CDR2 FVKESK come from the germline V gene. This CDR3 has 15 amino acids. In nucleotides, the CDR3 is TGTGCCAGCAGCCCCGATGAGGCTTTACCCTACGAGCAGTACTTC. Its protein is CASSPDEALPYEQYF.

The DNA for the CDR3 is TGTGCCAGCATTGACCGGGCCCCAGGAGGTACAGATACGCAGTATTTT. Protein product: CASIDRAPGGTDTQYF. The V call is TRBV6-8, the J call TRBJ2-3, with a weak D call TRBD2 (5 bases). Germline CDR1 and CDR2: MNHGY and SAAAGT. The CDR3 is 16 amino acids. Trimming cost V 7 bases and J 3 bases, with 20 bases left between them.

This chain links TRBV5-1 with TRBJ1-1, with D unclear. Trimming took 2 bases from V and 0 from J, leaving 8 bases between them. The CDR3 covers 14 residues. CDR1 is SGHRS, CDR2 YFSETQ, per germline. CDR3 sequence: CASSFYTVNTEAFF. In DNA, the CDR3 is TGCGCCAGCAGCTTTTACACAGTGAACACTGAAGCTTTCTTT.

The genes are TRBV6-8 and TRBJ1-3; D ambiguous. V was trimmed by 6 bases and J by 1 base, leaving 10 bases between them. The CDR3 covers 14 residues. CDR1 and CDR2 from the germline V gene are MNHGY and SAAAGT. CDR3 residues: CASRVGLSGNTIYF. The CDR3 region has the DNA TGTGCCAGCAGGGTCGGCCTTTCTGGAAACACCATATATTTT.

Written as DNA, the CDR3 is TGTGCCTGGACGACAGGGCGCTTGGACGCTGAAGCTTTCTTT. Protein product: CAWTTGRLDAEAFF. The V gene is TRBV30, the J gene TRBJ1-1, with TRBD1 identical over 7 bases. The germline CDR1 and CDR2 sequences are GTSNPN and SVGIG (reference sequence). This CDR3 is built from 14 residues. J was trimmed by 6 bases and V by 4 bases; bases with no gene match: 11.

The genes are TRBV19 and TRBJ2-7; no clear D. Germline assignment: CDR1 LNHDA and CDR2 SQIVND (reference sequence). The CDR3 length is 15 residues. The ends were cut back, 3 bases at V and 4 bases at J, with 16 bases in the middle. The CDR3 nucleotides are TGTGCCAGTAGTATTACGACGCACAGTGTATACGAGCAGTACTTC. Its protein product is CASSITTHSVYEQYF.

This clone was counted ten times or more. The chain recombines TRBV11-3 with TRBJ2-1, with 10 nucleotides matching TRBD2. CDR3 length: 15 amino acids. V was clipped by 1 base and J by 8 bases; unmatched bases: 5. Germline CDR1 SGHNT, CDR2 YENEEA. CDR3 sequence: CASSLVRAGGDEQFF. Here the CDR3 DNA reads TGTGCCAGCAGCTTAGTTCGAGCGGGAGGGGATGAGCAGTTCTTC.

The rearrangement uses TRBV9 and TRBJ2-3, with 7 positions matching TRBD2. Germline trimming cut 6 bases from V and 5 bases from J; bases unmatched to any gene: 9. Per the germline V gene, CDR1 is SGDLS and CDR2 is YYNGEE. This CDR3 is built from 14 residues. The CDR3 protein is CASTTSSRGDTQYF. CDR3 bases: TGTGCCAGCACGACTAGCTCAAGGGGAGATACGCAGTATTTT.

This clone appeared a few times. The V gene is TRBV19, the J gene TRBJ2-1, with TRBD2 identical over 11 bases. Germline V gene lookup returns CDR1 LNHDA and CDR2 SQIVND (reference sequence). Trimming removed 6 bases from V and 7 bases from J; junction bases left unmatched: 8. The CDR3 is 15 amino acids. The CDR3: CASRQLAGVGNEQFF. The CDR3 DNA reads TGTGCCAGTAGGCAACTAGCGGGAGTGGGAAATGAGCAGTTCTTC.

The chain carries TRBV4-1 and TRBJ2-5, with D tentatively TRBD2 (6 bases). This CDR3 contains 15 residues. The germline V gene has CDR1 MGHRA and CDR2 YSYEKL. The ends were cut back, 1 base at V and 1 base at J, with 10 bases in the middle. DNA for the CDR3: TGCGCCAGCAGCCAAGTTGGAGGGTCCCAAGAGACCCAGTACTTC. It specifies CASSQVGGSQETQYF.

This clone occurred a few times. At one end the junction does not follow the germline gene, possibly because of a read error. The chain employs TRBV6-1 and TRBJ2-7; TRBD2 might be the D (7 bases). This CDR3 has 16 residues. Germline lookup yields CDR1 MNHNS and CDR2 SASEGT. The CDR3 nucleotides read TGTGCCATCAGTGAAGCTAAGGCGGGGGCCTCCTACGAGCAGTACTTC. Its translation is CAISEAKAGASYEQYF.

There are many counts of this clone. This sequence joins TRBV11-3 and TRBJ2-5; possibly TRBD1 for D (7 bases). CDR1 and CDR2 (germline): SGHNT, YENEEA. V lost 3 bases, J lost 2 bases, and 13 bases lay in between. The CDR3 loop spans 15 amino acids. The CDR3 sequence is CASSFQGGGQETQYF. The DNA of the CDR3 is TGTGCCAGCAGCTTTCAGGGGGGAGGACAAGAGACCCAGTACTTC.

The rearrangement links TRBV18 to TRBJ1-2; D is undetermined. Germline V gene lookup returns CDR1 KGHSH and CDR2 LQKENI. The CDR3 extends over 14 amino acids. V shed 2 bases and J shed 4 bases, with 11 bases lying between them. CDR3 in amino acids: CASSPSAEVYGYTF. CDR3 sequence (DNA): TGTGCCAGCTCACCATCAGCTGAAGTCTATGGCTACACCTTC.

The rearrangement uses TRBV18 and TRBJ2-1; 7 nucleotides match TRBD2. V lost 4 bases to trimming and J lost 2 bases; unmatched junction nucleotides: 8. This CDR3 has 16 amino acids. Germline V CDR1 and CDR2: KGHSH, LQKENI. The CDR3: CASSRPPGGAYNEQFF. The CDR3 nucleotides are TGTGCCAGCTCACGGCCGCCGGGAGGCGCCTACAATGAGCAGTTCTTC.

Only a few counts were recorded for this clone. J is TRBJ1-1 and V is TRBV11-3, with 8 bases that match TRBD1. Germline CDR1 is SGHNT and CDR2 is YENEEA. The CDR3 consists of 16 residues. V lost 3 bases, J lost 1 base, and 7 bases stayed unmatched. This CDR3 reads CASSLGSGGSNTEAFF. The CDR3 region has the DNA TGTGCCAGCAGCTTGGGTTCAGGGGGCTCGAACACTGAAGCTTTCTTT.

This clone came up a few times. V usage is TRBV6-8 and J usage is TRBJ1-3, with 9 bases that match TRBD1. Per germline, CDR1 MNHGY and CDR2 SAAAGT. V shed 5 bases and J 1 base; nucleotides not matched to a gene: 6. CDR3 length: 16 residues. CDR3 protein: CASSKQGASSGNTIYF. Written as DNA, the CDR3 is TGTGCCAGCAGTAAACAGGGGGCGAGTTCTGGAAACACCATATATTTT.

In its sample, this clone was seen a few times. This chain joins TRBV19 and TRBJ2-7, with D perhaps TRBD2 (6 bases). V was trimmed by 5 bases and J by 3 bases, leaving 17 bases between them. The CDR3 has 15 residues. Germline V gene lookup returns CDR1 LNHDA and CDR2 SQIVND (reference sequence). The chain's CDR3 is CASSPVEGMIYEQYF. As DNA, the CDR3 is TGTGCCAGTAGTCCAGTGGAGGGGATGATCTACGAGCAGTACTTC.

The chain recombines TRBV14 with TRBJ2-2, with unresolved D. The CDR3 length is 12 residues. V dropped 0 bases and J dropped 8 bases, with 4 bases sitting between them. Germline CDR1 is SGHDN and CDR2 is FVKESK. The CDR3 region is CASSQDWGELFF. The CDR3 bases are TGTGCCAGCAGCCAAGATTGGGGGGAGCTGTTTTTT.

This clone has only a few counts. This chain links TRBV4-1 with TRBJ2-1, with D perhaps matching TRBD2 (6 bases). Germline V CDR1 and CDR2: MGHRA, YSYEKL. The length of the CDR3 is 16 residues. Trimming left V 0 bases short and J 3 bases short, with 12 bases between. This CDR3 is CASSQEPSVYYNEQFF. In nucleotides, the CDR3 is TGCGCCAGCAGCCAAGAACCTAGCGTTTACTACAATGAGCAGTTCTTC.

This clone was seen a few times. V gene TRBV6-8 combines with J gene TRBJ1-2; D not certain. This CDR3 has 14 amino acids. The germline CDR1 and CDR2 sequences are MNHGY and SAAAGT. V dropped 3 bases and J dropped 4 bases, with 12 bases sitting between them. Here the CDR3 reads CASSYRGGSYGYTF. In DNA, the CDR3 is TGTGCCAGCAGTTATCGAGGTGGCAGCTATGGCTACACCTTC.

The table lists this clone with a few counts. The chain joins TRBV6-7 to TRBJ2-3, with 9 bases lining up with TRBD2. TRBV6-7 is an ORF for which the function is uncertain. The CDR3 covers 16 residues. Losses at the gene ends were 10 bases for V and 6 bases for J; bases not matched to a gene: 17. CDR3 region: CATQSPLAGLGDTQYF. DNA of the CDR3: TGTGCCACCCAGTCGCCCCTAGCGGGGTTAGGGGATACGCAGTATTTT.

V is TRBV11-3 and J is TRBJ1-2; no clear D gene. This CDR3 comprises 15 residues. Germline CDR1 SGHNT, CDR2 YENEEA. The ends were cut back, 3 bases at V and 0 bases at J, with 11 bases in the middle. The CDR3 sequence: CASSLVQAANYGYTF. The CDR3 DNA is TGTGCCAGCAGCTTGGTGCAGGCTGCTAACTATGGCTACACCTTC. The full variable domain, rest sourced from reference TRBV11-3 and TRBJ1-2, is EAGVVQSPRYKIIEKKQPVAFWCNPISGHNTLYWYLQNLGQGPELLIRYENEEAVDDSQLPKDRFSAERLKGVDSTLKIQPAELGDSAVYLCASSLVQAANYGYTFGSGTRLTVV.

This clone was found a few times. The gene calls are TRBV11-3 and TRBJ2-1; TRBD2 aligns across 13 bases. Germline CDR1 reads SGHNT; CDR2 reads YENEEA. V was pared by 6 bases and J by 12 bases, with 8 bases of the junction left unmatched. There are 14 residues in the CDR3. The CDR3 spells CASRGTSGTSGQFF. The CDR3 DNA follows: TGTGCCAGCAGGGGGACTAGCGGGACTTCAGGGCAGTTCTTC.

The chain employs TRBV11-3 and TRBJ1-2; no clear D gene. V was trimmed by 2 bases and J by 6 bases, leaving 13 bases between them. Looked up from germline, CDR1 is SGHNT and CDR2 is YENEEA. This CDR3 comprises 14 residues. The chain's CDR3 is CASSLSDAEDGYTF. Written as DNA, the CDR3 is TGTGCCAGCAGCTTATCAGATGCAGAGGATGGCTACACCTTC.

There are a few counts of this clone. J is TRBJ1-1 and V is TRBV6-8, with D unresolved. Per germline, CDR1 MNHGY and CDR2 SAAAGT. This CDR3 has 13 amino acids. V was cut by 0 bases and J by 3 bases, with 5 bases left in between. CDR3 region: CASSYSGYTEAFF. In nucleotides, the CDR3 is TGTGCCAGCAGTTACTCGGGCTACACTGAAGCTTTCTTT.